This T cell receptor beta chain appears in the sequencing data of a study of CD8+ T cells in alopecia areata. Study at large: It was oral tofacitinib, at 5 to 10 mg twice daily, that treated patients received. Tofacitinib exposure lasted 6 to 18 months, followed by 6 months off drug.

The germline V gene encodes CDR1 GTSNPN and CDR2 SVGIG (reference sequence). Trimming stripped 3 bases from V and 9 bases from J, with 6 bases between. The length of the CDR3 is 10 residues. In each case, RNA was isolated and then reverse transcribed into cDNA as the sequencing template. Measured with immunoSEQ multiplex PCR; TCRdb has only the in-frame clones, and not every one. The sample holds about 180,000 clones, 67% seen once. This chain uses TRBV30 with TRBJ2-1; possible D gene TRBD2, 5 bases. The receptor comes from a human donor with alopecia areata. The sequencing here drew on CD8+ T cells sorted from blood, taken at week 0. CDR3: CAWREVEQFF. CDR3 bases: TGTGCCTGGAGGGAGGTTGAGCAGTTCTTC.